This paragraph reports one T cell receptor (beta chain). This clonotype was seen only a few times. The antigen it binds to is not known. One base away there is no much larger clone; base qualities are not given. These data come from a study of blood T cells in healthy people across ages (dated by TCRdb to 2015 to 2017). A note on the overall study: Template switching captured roughly one uniquely barcoded TCR beta cDNA molecule per two T cells in model experiments. To avoid experimental bias, donors of different ages were spread randomly across the sequencing lanes. To track age-related changes in TCR beta repertoire diversity, the study relied on deep sequencing normalized with unique cDNA molecular identifiers. The donors were split into four age groups: young (average 16 years), middle-aged (roughly 39), aged (62) and long-lived (approximately 80). Two additional independent replicas of 1 million unique cDNA reads from the same blood draw were analyzed for two donors (one aged 18 to 29 and one aged 80 or older).

Library generation was performed with 5' RACE. Sequencing used an Illumina HiSeq 2500. A second PCR of about 7 to 12 cycles was run with a J-beta primer mix and a sample-barcoded 5' primer. A unique molecular identifier was introduced onto each TCR beta cDNA molecule by a template-switch 5' adaptor carrying 12 random nucleotides. At least 2.5 million CDR3-containing paired-end reads were obtained from each sample. First-strand cDNA was synthesized from all RNA with the Mint cDNA synthesis kit, primed by a TRBC-specific oligonucleotide. Following uracil-DNA glycosylase treatment, all cDNA underwent a first 18-cycle PCR with the universal primers M1SS and BC2_uni_R. The authors' pipeline ran thus. For normalization, 1 million high-quality reads, each with a distinct molecular identifier, were randomly selected from each sample. Reads with shared molecular identifiers were discarded instead of being binned into consensus sequences. CDR3 identification, clonotype clustering and error correction used MiTCR with a Q25 quality threshold and the strictest error-elimination algorithm. A nonparametric unseen species model with Euler transformation was used to estimate a lower bound on total TCR beta diversity. The public reads were run again by TCRdb, first through fastp at Q25 and then through MiXCR, and only productive beta chains were kept. Each entry merges the rows of one CDR3 protein and shows their most common DNA and genes. TCRdb assigned the V and J calls; the authors' analysis was not used. The sample profile shows 2 million or so distinct CDR3 sequences; 49% of them were found once. The ten largest make up more than 2% of the sample.

Points the paper makes about the study in general: Since profiling was done on bulk unsorted PBMCs, naive and antigen-experienced compartments could not be conclusively compared. The percentage of naive T cells measured by flow cytometry correlated strongly with observed TCR beta diversity. Estimates of total diversity based on one million sequenced T cells were regarded as lower bounds and as underestimates. Because the CMV infection status of the donors was unknown, age-related changes in expanded clonotypes may potentially have been confounded. Compared with the aged group, more naive CD4+ T cells, fewer expanded clones and increased TCR diversity were shown by the long-lived group, suggesting age selection. As age increased, observed TCR beta diversity per million T cells dropped in a roughly linear way, and a significant reduction was already evident by age roughly 40.

Donors were a few dozen systemically healthy Caucasian individuals from Russia aged 6 to 90 years. About 10 milliliters of peripheral blood were collected from each donor into EDTA-treated Vacutainer tubes. Ficoll-Paque density-gradient centrifugation was used to isolate PBMCs, with at least 6 million obtained per sample. Total RNA was extracted from PBMCs with Trizol reagent, with at least 5.5 micrograms obtained per sample. Naive CD45RAhigh/CD27high T cell percentages were measured by flow cytometry on a PBMC aliquot from every donor. The CDR3, cysteine through phenylalanine, is 19 amino acids long. The DNA shown is the 57-base CDR3, in frame from base 1. In the germline V gene, CDR1 corresponds to LGHNA and CDR2 to YSLEER. V lost 0 bases and J lost 3 bases; the stretch between them is 23 bases long.

This chain joins TRBV4-3 to TRBJ1-2; TRBD1 could be the D gene, as 6 bases match. The TCR was taken from a middle-aged woman in good health. Material for sequencing was blood. The CDR3 region has the sequence CASSQDLLGPGQAYYGYTF. Here is the DNA: TGCGCCAGCAGCCAAGATCTACTGGGACCGGGACAAGCATACTATGGCTACACCTTC.